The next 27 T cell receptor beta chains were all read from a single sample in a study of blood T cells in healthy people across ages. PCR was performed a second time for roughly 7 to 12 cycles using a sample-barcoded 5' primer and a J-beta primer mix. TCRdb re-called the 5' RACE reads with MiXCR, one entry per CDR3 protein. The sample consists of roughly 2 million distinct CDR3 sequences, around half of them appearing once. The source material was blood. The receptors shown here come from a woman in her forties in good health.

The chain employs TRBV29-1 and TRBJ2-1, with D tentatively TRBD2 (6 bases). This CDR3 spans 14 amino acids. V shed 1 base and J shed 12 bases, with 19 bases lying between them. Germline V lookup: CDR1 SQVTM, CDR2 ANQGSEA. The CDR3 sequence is CSVEAGVLADWQFF. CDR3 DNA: TGCAGCGTTGAAGCGGGGGTCCTGGCGGATTGGCAGTTCTTC.

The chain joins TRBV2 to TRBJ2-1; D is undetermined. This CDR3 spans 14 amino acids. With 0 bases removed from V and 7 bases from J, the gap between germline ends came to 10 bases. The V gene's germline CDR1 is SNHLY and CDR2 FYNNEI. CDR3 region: CASSEARIKNEQFF. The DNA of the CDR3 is TGTGCCAGCAGTGAAGCCAGGATCAAGAATGAGCAGTTCTTC.

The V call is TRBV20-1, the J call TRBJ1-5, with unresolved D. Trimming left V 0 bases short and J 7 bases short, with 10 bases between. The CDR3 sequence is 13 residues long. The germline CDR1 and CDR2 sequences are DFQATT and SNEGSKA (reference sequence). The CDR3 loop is CSARDPGKQPQHF. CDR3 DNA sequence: TGCAGTGCTAGAGATCCGGGGAAACAGCCCCAGCATTTT.

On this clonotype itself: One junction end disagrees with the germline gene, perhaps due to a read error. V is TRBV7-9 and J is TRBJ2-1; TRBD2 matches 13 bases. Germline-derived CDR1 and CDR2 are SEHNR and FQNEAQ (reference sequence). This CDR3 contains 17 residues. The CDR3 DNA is TGTGCCAGCAGCATCCGGACTAGCGGGGGCCCTGACAATGAGCGGTTCTTC. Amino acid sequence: CASSIRTSGGPDNERFF.

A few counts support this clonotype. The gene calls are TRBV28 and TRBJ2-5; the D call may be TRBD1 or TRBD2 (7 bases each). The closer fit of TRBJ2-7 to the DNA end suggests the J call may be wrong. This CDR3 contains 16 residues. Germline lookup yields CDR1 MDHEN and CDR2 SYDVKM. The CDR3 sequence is CASSSPTGQGGYEQYF. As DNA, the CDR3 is TGTGCCAGCAGCTCTCCTACTGGTCAGGGGGGGTACGAGCAGTACTTC.

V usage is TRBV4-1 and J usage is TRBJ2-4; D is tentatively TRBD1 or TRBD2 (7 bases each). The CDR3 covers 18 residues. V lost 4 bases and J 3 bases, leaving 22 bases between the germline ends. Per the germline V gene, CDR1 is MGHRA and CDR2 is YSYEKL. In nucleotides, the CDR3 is TGCGCCAGCAGCCGCACGATCACAGGGGAGGGTGTCAAAAACATTCAGTACTTC. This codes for CASSRTITGEGVKNIQYF.

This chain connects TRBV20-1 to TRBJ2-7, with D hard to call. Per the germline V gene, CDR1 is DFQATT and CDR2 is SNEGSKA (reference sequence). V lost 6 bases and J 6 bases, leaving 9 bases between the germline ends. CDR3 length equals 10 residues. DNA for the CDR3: TGCAGTGCCCTCTCGGGCGAGCAGTACTTC. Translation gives CSALSGEQYF.

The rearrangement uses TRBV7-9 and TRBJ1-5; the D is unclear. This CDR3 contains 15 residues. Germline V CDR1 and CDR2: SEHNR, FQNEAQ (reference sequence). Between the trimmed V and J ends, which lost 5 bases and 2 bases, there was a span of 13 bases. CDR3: CASSLIGYGNQPQHF. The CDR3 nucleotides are TGTGCCAGCAGCCTGATTGGGTACGGCAATCAGCCCCAGCATTTT.

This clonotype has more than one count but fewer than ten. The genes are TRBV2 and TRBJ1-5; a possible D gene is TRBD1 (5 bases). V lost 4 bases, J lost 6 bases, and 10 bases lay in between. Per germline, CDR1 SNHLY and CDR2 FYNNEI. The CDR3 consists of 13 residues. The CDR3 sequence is CASSGGGAQPQHF. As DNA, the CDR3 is TGTGCCAGCAGTGGAGGAGGGGCTCAGCCCCAGCATTTT. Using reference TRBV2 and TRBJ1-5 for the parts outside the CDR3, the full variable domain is EPEVTQTPSHQVTQMGQEVILRCVPISNHLYFYWYRQILGQKVEFLVSFYNNEISEKSEIFDDQFSVERPDGSNFTLKIRSTKLEDSAMYFCASSGGGAQPQHFGDGTRLSIL.

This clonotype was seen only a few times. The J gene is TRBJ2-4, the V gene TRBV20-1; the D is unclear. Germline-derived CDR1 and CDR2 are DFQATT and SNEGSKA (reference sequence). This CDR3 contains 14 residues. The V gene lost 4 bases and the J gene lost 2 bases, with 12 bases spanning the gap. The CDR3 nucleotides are TGCAGTGCTAAAATATCCGGAACCAAAAACATTCAGTACTTC. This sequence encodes CSAKISGTKNIQYF.

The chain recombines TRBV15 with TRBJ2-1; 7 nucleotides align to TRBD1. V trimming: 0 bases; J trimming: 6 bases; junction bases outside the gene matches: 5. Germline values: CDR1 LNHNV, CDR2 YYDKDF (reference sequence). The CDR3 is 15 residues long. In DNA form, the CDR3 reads TGTGCCACCAGCAGAGAACAGGGGATTCGCAATGAGCAGTTCTTC. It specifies CATSREQGIRNEQFF.

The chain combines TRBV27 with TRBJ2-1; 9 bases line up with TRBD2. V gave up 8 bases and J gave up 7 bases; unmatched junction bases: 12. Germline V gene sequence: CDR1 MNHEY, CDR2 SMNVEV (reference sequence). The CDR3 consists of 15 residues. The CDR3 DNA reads TGTGCCAGCCTGAAGAGCGGGGGGATTGGAAATGAGCAGTTCTTC. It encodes CASLKSGGIGNEQFF.

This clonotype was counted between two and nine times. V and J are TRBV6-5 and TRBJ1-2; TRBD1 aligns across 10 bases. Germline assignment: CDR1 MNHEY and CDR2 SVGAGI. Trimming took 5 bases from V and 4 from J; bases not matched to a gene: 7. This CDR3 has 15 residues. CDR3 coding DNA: TGTGCCAGCAGTGCCCCGGGACAGGGGATCTATGGCTACACCTTC. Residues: CASSAPGQGIYGYTF.

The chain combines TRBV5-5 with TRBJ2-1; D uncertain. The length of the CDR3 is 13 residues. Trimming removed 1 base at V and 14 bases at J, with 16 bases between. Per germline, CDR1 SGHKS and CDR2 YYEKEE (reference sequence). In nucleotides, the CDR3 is TGTGCCAGCAGCTTGTTAAGGAACAGTGATGAGTTCTTC. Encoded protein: CASSLLRNSDEFF. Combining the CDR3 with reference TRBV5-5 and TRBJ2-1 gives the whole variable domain DAGVTQSPTHLIKTRGQQVTLRCSPISGHKSVSWYQQVLGQGPQFIFQYYEKEERGRGNFPDRFSARQFPNYSSELNVNALLLGDSALYLCASSLLRNSDEFFGPGTRLTVL.

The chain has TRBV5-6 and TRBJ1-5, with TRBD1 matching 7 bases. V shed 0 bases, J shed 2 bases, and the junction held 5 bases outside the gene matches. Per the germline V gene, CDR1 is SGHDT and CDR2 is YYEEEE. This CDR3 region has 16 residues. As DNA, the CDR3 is TGTGCCAGCAGCTTGGAGAAGGGGGCCGGCAATCAGCCCCAGCATTTT. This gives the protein CASSLEKGAGNQPQHF.

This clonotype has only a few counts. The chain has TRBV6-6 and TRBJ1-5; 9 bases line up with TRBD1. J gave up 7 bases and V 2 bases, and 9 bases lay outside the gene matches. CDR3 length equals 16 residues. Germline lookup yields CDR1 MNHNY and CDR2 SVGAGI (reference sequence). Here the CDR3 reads CASSYALQGAGQPQHF. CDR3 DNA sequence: TGTGCCAGCAGTTACGCCTTACAGGGGGCCGGGCAGCCCCAGCATTTT.

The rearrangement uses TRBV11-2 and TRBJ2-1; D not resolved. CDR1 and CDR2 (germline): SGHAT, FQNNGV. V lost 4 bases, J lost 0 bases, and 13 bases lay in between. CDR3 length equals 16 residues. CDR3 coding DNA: TGTGCCAGCAGCTCAAGACCCCCGAGCTCCTACAATGAGCAGTTCTTC. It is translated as CASSSRPPSSYNEQFF.

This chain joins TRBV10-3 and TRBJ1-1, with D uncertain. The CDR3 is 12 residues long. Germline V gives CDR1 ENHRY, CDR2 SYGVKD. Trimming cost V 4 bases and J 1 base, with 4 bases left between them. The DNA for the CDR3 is TGTGCCATCAGTGTTGGGAACACTGAAGCTTTCTTT. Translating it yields CAISVGNTEAFF.

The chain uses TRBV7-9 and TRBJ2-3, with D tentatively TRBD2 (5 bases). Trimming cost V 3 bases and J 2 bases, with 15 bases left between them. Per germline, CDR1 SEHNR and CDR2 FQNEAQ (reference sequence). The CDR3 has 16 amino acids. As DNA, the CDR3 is TGTGCCAGCAGCTTTAGGTACCGGGGAGACACAGATACGCAGTATTTT. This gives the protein CASSFRYRGDTDTQYF.

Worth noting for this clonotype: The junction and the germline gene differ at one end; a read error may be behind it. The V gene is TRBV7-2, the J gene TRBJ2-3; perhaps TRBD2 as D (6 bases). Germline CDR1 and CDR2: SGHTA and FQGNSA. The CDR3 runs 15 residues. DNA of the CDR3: TGTGCCGGCAGCCTTCTGGGGACTCCACGGGATACGCAGTATTTT. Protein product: CAGSLLGTPRDTQYF.

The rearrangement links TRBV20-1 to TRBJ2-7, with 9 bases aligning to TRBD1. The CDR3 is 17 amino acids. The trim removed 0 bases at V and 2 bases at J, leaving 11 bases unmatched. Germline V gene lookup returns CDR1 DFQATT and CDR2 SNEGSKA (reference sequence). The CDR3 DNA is TGCAGTGCTAGAGATCCATTTGCCGGGACAGGGACCTACGAGCAGTACTTC. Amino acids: CSARDPFAGTGTYEQYF.

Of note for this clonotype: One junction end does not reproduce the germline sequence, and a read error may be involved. The CDR3 reads CASSPTLGYSDEQYF. The CDR3 DNA reads TGTGCCAGCAGCCCAACACTAGGGTACTCCGACGAGCAGTACTTC. V gene TRBV7-2 combines with J gene TRBJ2-7; tentatively, D is TRBD2 (5 bases). CDR1 and CDR2 from the germline V gene are SGHTA and FQGNSA. CDR3 length: 15 residues.

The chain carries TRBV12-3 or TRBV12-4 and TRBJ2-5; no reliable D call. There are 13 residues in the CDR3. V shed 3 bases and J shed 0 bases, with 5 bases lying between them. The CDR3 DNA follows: TGTGCCAGCAGTTTCTATAACCAAGAGACCCAGTACTTC. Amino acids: CASSFYNQETQYF.

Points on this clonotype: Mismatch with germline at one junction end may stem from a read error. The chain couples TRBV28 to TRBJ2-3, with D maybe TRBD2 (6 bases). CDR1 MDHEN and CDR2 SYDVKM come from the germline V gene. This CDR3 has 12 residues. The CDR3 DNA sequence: TGTGCCAGCTCCTATCGGCGGGATATGCAGTATTTT. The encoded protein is CASSYRRDMQYF.

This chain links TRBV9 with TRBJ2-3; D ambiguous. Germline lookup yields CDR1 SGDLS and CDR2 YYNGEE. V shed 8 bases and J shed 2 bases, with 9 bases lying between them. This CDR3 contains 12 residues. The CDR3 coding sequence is TGTGCCAGTTATTACACCACAGATACGCAGTATTTT. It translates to CASYYTTDTQYF.

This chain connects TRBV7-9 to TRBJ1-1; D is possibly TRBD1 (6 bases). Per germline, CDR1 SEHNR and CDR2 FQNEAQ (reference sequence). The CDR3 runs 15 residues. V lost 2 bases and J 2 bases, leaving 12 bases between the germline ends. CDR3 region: CASSLPGAANTEAFF. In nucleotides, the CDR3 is TGTGCCAGCAGCTTACCGGGGGCTGCTAACACTGAAGCTTTCTTT.

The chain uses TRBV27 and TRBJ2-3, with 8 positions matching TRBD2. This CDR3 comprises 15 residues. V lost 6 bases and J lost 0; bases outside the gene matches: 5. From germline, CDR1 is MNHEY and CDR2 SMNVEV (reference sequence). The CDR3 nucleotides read TGTGCCAGCAGATGGACTAGCATCAGCACAGATACGCAGTATTTT. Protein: CASRWTSISTDTQYF.